The clone carrying this T cell receptor (beta chain) appeared once. Its target is not known. The sample is drawn from a study of vaccination effects on CD4 cells after COVID-19. Study-wide points: Common cold coronaviruses were cross-recognized by only 1 of 255 vaccine-induced clones in healthy vaccinees.

Sequencing was preceded by expansion of antigen-specific CD4+ T cells with viral peptide pools in the ViraFEST assay. Cells that had been cultured for roughly eleven days were the source of isolated CD4+ T cells. Either the BNT162b2 or mRNA-1273 vaccine was given to participants in two doses. The CDR3 spans 17 residues. Germline CDR1 reads MGHRA; CDR2 reads YSYEKL. Trimming cost V 3 bases and J 4 bases, with 19 bases left between them. Generated by immunoSEQ multiplex PCR, the TCRdb table keeps only in-frame clones and is missing some. The sample comprises under 35,000 clones, about 67% of which are singletons, and 7% to 9.5% rests with the top ten.

This chain links TRBV4-1 with TRBJ1-5; D is possibly TRBD1 (5 bases). The source of this sequence is a human donor who received a COVID-19 vaccine. The specimen was CD4+ T cells from PBMCs cultured with HCoV-NL63 spike peptides, collected after COVID-19 vaccination. The CDR3 coding sequence is TGCGCCAGCAGCCAGTCGGCTCGGGGCCTGGGAAATCAGCCCCAGCATTTT. Protein: CASSQSARGLGNQPQHF.